These 28 T cell receptor beta chains were all obtained from the same sample, sequenced in a study of blood T cell repertoires in COVID-19 (dated by TCRdb to 2019 to 2021). The library was generated by the immunoSEQ multiplex PCR assay. TCRdb's version of the immuneACCESS table is confined to in-frame rearrangements and falls short of the full clone set. An unresolved V gene accounts for under half of the shortfall where checked; the remainder is of unknown origin. The sample data list roughly 200,000 clones, and approximately 83% of these were observed just once. Around 4% of the sample rests with the top ten. Sequencing input: peripheral blood. The receptors were gathered from a middle-aged man with active or convalescent COVID-19.

The rearrangement uses TRBV6-4 and TRBJ1-5; D possibly corresponds to TRBD1 (6 bases). The V end was cut by 0 bases, the J end by 3 bases, with 18 bases between. Per germline, CDR1 MRHNA and CDR2 SNTAGT. This CDR3 is built from 18 residues. CDR3 sequence reads: CASSDSFVRGPYNQPQHF. The CDR3 nucleotides read TGTGCCAGCAGTGACTCGTTCGTCAGGGGACCTTACAATCAGCCCCAGCATTTT.

This chain joins TRBV5-4 and TRBJ1-4; 10 nucleotides match TRBD1. The CDR3 extends over 14 amino acids. With V trimmed by 4 bases and J by 6 bases, 3 bases remained unmatched. Germline V gene lookup returns CDR1 SGHNT and CDR2 YYREEE (reference sequence). CDR3 coding DNA: TGTGCCAGCAGCCAGGACAGGGGGGATGAAAAACTGTTTTTT. Residues: CASSQDRGDEKLFF. The whole variable domain, remainder taken from reference TRBV5-4 and TRBJ1-4, is ETGVTQSPTHLIKTRGQQVTLRCSSQSGHNTVSWYQQALGQGPQFIFQYYREEENGRGNFPPRFSGLQFPNYSSELNVNALELDDSALYLCASSQDRGDEKLFFGSGTQLSVL.

The chain carries TRBV5-1 and TRBJ1-2; D not certain. This CDR3 is 14 amino acids long. The germline V gene encodes CDR1 SGHRS and CDR2 YFSETQ. The V gene lost 2 bases and the J gene lost 3 bases, with 11 bases spanning the gap. The DNA for the CDR3 is TGCGCCAGCAGCTTTGGAGGCGGGGACTATGGCTACACCTTC. Translation: CASSFGGGDYGYTF.

V gene TRBV7-2 combines with J gene TRBJ2-5; D is unclear. The CDR3 has 14 amino acids. V gave up 5 bases and J gave up 2 bases, with 12 bases separating them. The germline V gene has CDR1 SGHTA and CDR2 FQGNSA. This chain's CDR3 is CASSTQKTQETQYF. CDR3 nucleotide sequence: TGTGCCAGCAGCACGCAGAAGACACAAGAGACCCAGTACTTC.

This clone was seen more than once but under ten times. This sequence joins TRBV27 and TRBJ1-5, with a tentative D call TRBD1 (6 bases). Deletions cut 7 bases from V and 6 bases from J, with 10 bases between. This CDR3 is 12 amino acids long. Germline values: CDR1 MNHEY, CDR2 SMNVEV (reference sequence). CDR3 nucleotides: TGTGCCAGCAAACAGGGAAGTCAGCCCCAGCATTTT. Translation: CASKQGSQPQHF.

This clone was observed a few times. This rearrangement joins TRBV19 to TRBJ1-1, with 10 bases fitting TRBD1. This CDR3 has 16 residues. Germline trimming cut 5 bases from V and 6 bases from J; bases unmatched to any gene: 12. The germline CDR1 and CDR2 sequences are LNHDA and SQIVND (reference sequence). This chain's CDR3 is CASSFSGTGDRPEAFF. The DNA for the CDR3 is TGTGCCAGTAGTTTCTCGGGGACAGGGGACCGACCTGAAGCTTTCTTT.

The chain uses TRBV4-1 and TRBJ2-1; no firm D call. V gave up 0 bases and J gave up 10 bases, with 4 bases separating them. This CDR3 spans 11 amino acids. Germline values: CDR1 MGHRA, CDR2 YSYEKL. CDR3 in DNA: TGCGCCAGCAGCCAAGACGGGGAGCAGTTCTTC. It specifies CASSQDGEQFF.

The rearrangement joins TRBV5-6 to TRBJ2-1; no reliable D call. There are 16 residues in the CDR3. V was clipped by 3 bases and J by 0 bases, with 13 bases between them. CDR1 SGHDT and CDR2 YYEEEE come from the germline V gene. As DNA, the CDR3 is TGTGCCAGCAGCTCCCCCCACCTAAGCTCCTACAATGAGCAGTTCTTC. Amino acid sequence: CASSSPHLSSYNEQFF. Looking up the rest from reference TRBV5-6 and TRBJ2-1 gives the full variable domain: DAGVTQSPTHLIKTRGQQVTLRCSPKSGHDTVSWYQQALGQGPQFIFQYYEEEERQRGNFPDRFSGHQFPNYSSELNVNALLLGDSALYLCASSSPHLSSYNEQFFGPGTRLTVL.

CDR3 sequence: CSAGQGAEHEKLFF. In DNA form, the CDR3 reads TGCAGCGCCGGACAGGGGGCAGAACATGAAAAACTGTTTTTT. The chain carries TRBV29-1 and TRBJ1-4; TRBD1 matches at 11 bases. There are 14 residues in the CDR3. Trimming cost V 7 bases and J 6 bases; bases outside gene matches: 7. Germline-derived CDR1 and CDR2 are SQVTM and ANQGSEA.

V and J are TRBV21-1 and TRBJ1-2; the D call of TRBD1 is as the table states it, not checked on the DNA. TRBV21-1 is reported as a pseudogene. The length of the CDR3 is 17 residues. The CDR3 protein is CASSRMSRDRGRDGYTF. As DNA, the CDR3 is TGTGCCAGCAGCCGAATGAGCCGGGACAGGGGGCGAGATGGCTACACCTTC.

This clone has only one observation. The chain links TRBV5-1 to TRBJ1-4, with D tentatively TRBD1 (6 bases). Germline CDR1 and CDR2: SGHRS and YFSETQ. The CDR3 consists of 14 residues. V lost 3 bases and J lost 4, with 10 bases in between. CDR3 sequence (DNA): TGCGCCAGCAGCTCCTCAGGGGTTAATGAAAAACTGTTTTTT. Its protein product is CASSSSGVNEKLFF.

To note about this clone: One junction end does not reproduce the germline sequence, and a read error may be involved. The rearrangement uses TRBV24-1 and TRBJ2-2, with TRBD1 matching over 10 bases. The CDR3 consists of 17 residues. Per the germline V gene, CDR1 is KGHDR and CDR2 is SFDVKD. CDR3 residues: CATSVTTGDRGHRGAVF. In DNA form, the CDR3 reads TGTGCCACCAGTGTTACGACGGGGGACAGGGGACACCGGGGAGCTGTTTTT.

The CDR3 region has the DNA TGTGCCAGCAGCTCGGGATGGGACACCGGGGAGCTGTTTTTT. Protein sequence: CASSSGWDTGELFF. The rearrangement joins TRBV7-3 to TRBJ2-2, with D maybe TRBD2 (5 bases). V lost 4 bases and J 3 bases, leaving 9 bases between the germline ends. Germline-derived CDR1 and CDR2 are SGHTA and FQGTGA. CDR3 length: 14 amino acids.

The chain carries TRBV7-8 and TRBJ2-1; 12 nucleotides match TRBD2. CDR3 size: 13 residues. The J segment lost 7 bases and the V segment lost 8 bases, leaving 3 bases of the junction unmatched. The germline V gene has CDR1 SGHVS and CDR2 FQNEAQ. The CDR3 region has the DNA TGTGCCAGCTGTCTAGCGGGGGGGAATGAGCAGTTCTTC. Translation: CASCLAGGNEQFF.

The chain couples TRBV15 to TRBJ2-1; perhaps TRBD2 as D (6 bases). Germline V CDR1 and CDR2: LNHNV, YYDKDF (reference sequence). The CDR3 runs 14 residues. Between the trimmed V and J ends, which lost 5 bases and 0 bases, there was a span of 8 bases. CDR3 residues: CATSRGSSYNEQFF. The CDR3 DNA sequence: TGTGCCACCAGCCGGGGGAGCTCCTACAATGAGCAGTTCTTC.

This chain uses TRBV7-8 with TRBJ2-7; 11 bases are shared with TRBD1. Germline V lookup: CDR1 SGHVS, CDR2 FQNEAQ. This CDR3 spans 16 amino acids. Trimming removed 5 bases from V and 0 bases from J; junction bases left unmatched: 6. The CDR3 coding sequence is TGTGCCAGCAGCCCGAGGGACAGGGGGAGCTCCTACGAGCAGTACTTC. Protein sequence: CASSPRDRGSSYEQYF.

J is TRBJ2-7 and V is TRBV23-1, with D possibly matching TRBD2 (5 bases). TRBV23-1 is an ORF; its function is uncertain. This CDR3 spans 12 amino acids. V lost 8 bases and J 2 bases, leaving 10 bases between the germline ends. This chain's CDR3 is CASAGEPYEQYF. For the CDR3, the DNA is TGCGCCAGCGCCGGGGAACCCTACGAGCAGTACTTC.

This chain links TRBV6-4 with TRBJ1-1; D is perhaps TRBD1 (6 bases). The CDR3 contains 17 residues. The ends were cut back, 2 bases at V and 1 base at J, with 17 bases in the middle. From germline, CDR1 is MRHNA and CDR2 SNTAGT. The chain's CDR3 is CASSDGEPGQENTEAFF. For the CDR3, the DNA is TGTGCCAGCAGTGACGGGGAACCGGGACAAGAGAACACTGAAGCTTTCTTT.

The chain uses TRBV23-1 and TRBJ1-5; the D gene is possibly TRBD1 (5 bases). TRBV23-1 is noted as an ORF with a role that remains uncertain. With 7 bases removed from V and 0 bases from J, the gap between germline ends came to 13 bases. This CDR3 has 15 residues. CDR3 coding DNA: TGCGCCAGCATTCCGGGACTCAATAGCAATCAGCCCCAGCATTTT. Translation gives CASIPGLNSNQPQHF.

The V call is TRBV7-2, the J call TRBJ2-7; 7 bases line up with TRBD2. This CDR3 has 13 amino acids. V shed 2 bases, J shed 6 bases, and the junction held 4 bases outside the gene matches. The germline CDR1 and CDR2 sequences are SGHTA and FQGNSA. The CDR3 DNA is TGTGCCAGCAGCTTATCGACTAGCCGCGAGCAGTACTTC. This sequence encodes CASSLSTSREQYF.

The chain employs TRBV9 and TRBJ2-7; 15 bases agree with TRBD2. CDR1 is SGDLS, CDR2 YYNGEE, per germline. V lost 4 bases and J lost 5; bases outside the gene matches: 7. CDR3 length equals 16 residues. CDR3 sequence (DNA): TGTGCCAGCAGCCCGGGACTAGCGGGGGGTACGAACGAGCAGTACTTC. It is translated as CASSPGLAGGTNEQYF.

The chain recombines TRBV5-6 with TRBJ1-1, with 9 bases identical to TRBD1. After removal of 0 bases from V and 5 bases from J, the junction contained 5 bases not matched to a gene. The CDR3 spans 15 residues. Germline assignment: CDR1 SGHDT and CDR2 YYEEEE. CDR3 DNA sequence: TGTGCCAGCAGCTTGGCTGGGACAGGGTTTACTGAAGCTTTCTTT. This gives the protein CASSLAGTGFTEAFF.

This chain joins TRBV29-1 and TRBJ1-1; D is perhaps TRBD1 (5 bases). Germline values: CDR1 SQVTM, CDR2 ANQGSEA. The length of the CDR3 is 13 residues. V lost 2 bases and J lost 7, with 14 bases in between. CDR3: CSVELMGGSEAFF. CDR3 bases: TGCAGCGTTGAACTCATGGGGGGGAGTGAAGCTTTCTTT.

The chain employs TRBV28 and TRBJ2-7; 8 bases align to TRBD2. Germline V gene data show CDR1 as MDHEN and CDR2 as SYDVKM. This CDR3 comprises 14 residues. V dropped 9 bases and J dropped 3; count of bases not matched to a gene: 10. CDR3 protein: CASTPGGLGYEQYF. In DNA, the CDR3 is TGTGCCAGTACTCCGGGAGGGCTCGGCTACGAGCAGTACTTC.

This clone came up a few times. CDR3 nucleotides: TGCGCCAGCAGCCGAGAGGGACAGGGGGCGAACTATGGCTACACCTTC. Its translation: CASSREGQGANYGYTF. The chain carries TRBV4-3 and TRBJ1-2; 12 bases agree with TRBD1. V lost 4 bases to trimming and J lost 2 bases; unmatched junction nucleotides: 5. CDR1 and CDR2 (germline): LGHNA, YSLEER. The CDR3 spans 16 residues.

The chain uses TRBV10-3 and TRBJ2-5; tentative D call: TRBD1 (6 bases). This CDR3 contains 14 residues. Germline loops: CDR1 ENHRY, CDR2 SYGVKD. V lost 7 bases, J lost 1 base, and 13 bases lay in between. For the CDR3, the DNA is TGTGCCATCAAAGCAGGACAGTCCCAAGAGACCCAGTACTTC. Translation gives CAIKAGQSQETQYF.

The genes are TRBV24-1 and TRBJ2-5; 7 bases are a match to TRBD1. V shed 3 bases and J 1 base; nucleotides not matched to a gene: 7. The germline CDR1 and CDR2 sequences are KGHDR and SFDVKD. This CDR3 is built from 16 residues. Here the CDR3 DNA reads TGTGCCACCAGTGATCCATCCGGGACAGTCCAAGAGACCCAGTACTTC. Translation: CATSDPSGTVQETQYF.

This rearrangement joins TRBV19 to TRBJ1-1; tentative D call: TRBD1 (5 bases). From germline, CDR1 is LNHDA and CDR2 SQIVND (reference sequence). Trimming shortened V by 1 base and J by 0 bases, and 9 bases separated the two germline ends. CDR3 length: 15 residues. Here the CDR3 DNA reads TGTGCCAGTAGTATAGTTGGGGGGGTGAACACTGAAGCTTTCTTT. As protein: CASSIVGGVNTEAFF.